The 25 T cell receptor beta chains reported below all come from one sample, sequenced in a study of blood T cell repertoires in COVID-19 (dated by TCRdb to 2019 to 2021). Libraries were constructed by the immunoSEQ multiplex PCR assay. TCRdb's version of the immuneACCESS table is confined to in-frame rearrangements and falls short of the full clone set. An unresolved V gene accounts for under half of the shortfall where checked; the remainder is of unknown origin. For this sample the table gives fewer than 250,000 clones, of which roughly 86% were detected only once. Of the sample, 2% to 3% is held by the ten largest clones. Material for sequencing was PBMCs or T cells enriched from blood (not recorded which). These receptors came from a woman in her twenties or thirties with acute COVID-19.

The CDR3, as DNA: TGTGCCCAAGCCAGGGGGCAAGATTCACCCCTCCACTTT. As protein: CAQARGQDSPLHF. V is TRBV2 and J is TRBJ1-6; TRBD1 aligns across 8 bases. CDR1 and CDR2 (germline): SNHLY, FYNNEI. The V gene end was trimmed by 11 bases and the J gene end by 8 bases; junction bases not matched to a gene: 8. The CDR3 runs 13 residues.

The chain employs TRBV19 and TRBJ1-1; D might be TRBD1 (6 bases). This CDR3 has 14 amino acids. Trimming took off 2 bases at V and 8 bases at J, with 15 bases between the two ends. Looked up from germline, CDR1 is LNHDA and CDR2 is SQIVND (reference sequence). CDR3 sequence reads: CASSIPGGGLEAFF. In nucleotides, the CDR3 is TGTGCCAGTAGTATACCCGGGGGGGGCCTCGAAGCTTTCTTT.

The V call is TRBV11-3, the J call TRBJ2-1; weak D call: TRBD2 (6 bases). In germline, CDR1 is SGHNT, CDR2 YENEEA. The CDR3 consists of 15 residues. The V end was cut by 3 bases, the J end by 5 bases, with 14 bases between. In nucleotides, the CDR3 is TGTGCCAGCAGCTTGGGGGGAGGCGGACACAATGAGCAGTTCTTC. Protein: CASSLGGGGHNEQFF. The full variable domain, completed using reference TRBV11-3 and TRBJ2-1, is EAGVVQSPRYKIIEKKQPVAFWCNPISGHNTLYWYLQNLGQGPELLIRYENEEAVDDSQLPKDRFSAERLKGVDSTLKIQPAELGDSAVYLCASSLGGGGHNEQFFGPGTRLTVL.

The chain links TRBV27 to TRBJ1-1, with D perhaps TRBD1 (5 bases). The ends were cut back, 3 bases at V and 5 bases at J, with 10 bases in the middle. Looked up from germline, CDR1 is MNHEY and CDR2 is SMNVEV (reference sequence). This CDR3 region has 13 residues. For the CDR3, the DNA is TGTGCCAGCAGTTTTTACCGGGGGACTGAAGCTTTCTTT. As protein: CASSFYRGTEAFF.

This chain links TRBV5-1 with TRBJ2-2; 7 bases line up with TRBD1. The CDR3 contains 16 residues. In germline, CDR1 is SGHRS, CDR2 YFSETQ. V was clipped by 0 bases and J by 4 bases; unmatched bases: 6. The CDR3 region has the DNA TGCGCCAGCAGCTTGGCCCGAGACAGGGTCACCGGGGAGCTGTTTTTT. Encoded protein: CASSLARDRVTGELFF.

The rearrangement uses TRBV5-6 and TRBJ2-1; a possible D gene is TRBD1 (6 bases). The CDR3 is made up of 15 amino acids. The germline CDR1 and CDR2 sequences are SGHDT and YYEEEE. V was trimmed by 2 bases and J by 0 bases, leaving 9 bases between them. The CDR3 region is CASSLGQSSYNEQFF. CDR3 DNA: TGTGCCAGCAGCTTAGGACAGAGCTCCTACAATGAGCAGTTCTTC.

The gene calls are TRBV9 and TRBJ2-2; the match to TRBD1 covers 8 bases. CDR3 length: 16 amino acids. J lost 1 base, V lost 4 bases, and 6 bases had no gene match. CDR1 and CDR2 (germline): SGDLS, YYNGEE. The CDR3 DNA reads TGTGCCAGCAGCCACCGACAGGGGCGGAACACCGGGGAGCTGTTTTTT. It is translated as CASSHRQGRNTGELFF.

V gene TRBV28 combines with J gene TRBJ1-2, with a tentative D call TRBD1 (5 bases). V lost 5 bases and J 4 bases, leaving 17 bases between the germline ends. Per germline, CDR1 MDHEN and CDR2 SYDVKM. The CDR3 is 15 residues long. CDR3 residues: CASSPFRGEVYGYTF. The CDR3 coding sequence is TGTGCCAGCAGTCCATTTAGGGGCGAGGTCTATGGCTACACCTTC.

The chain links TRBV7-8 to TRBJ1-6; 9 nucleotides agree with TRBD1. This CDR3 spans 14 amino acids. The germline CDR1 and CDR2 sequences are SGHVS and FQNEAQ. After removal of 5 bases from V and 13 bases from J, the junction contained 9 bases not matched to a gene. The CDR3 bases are TGTGCCAGCAGCCTACAGGGGGCCAGGGGTCCCCTCCACTTT. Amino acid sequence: CASSLQGARGPLHF.

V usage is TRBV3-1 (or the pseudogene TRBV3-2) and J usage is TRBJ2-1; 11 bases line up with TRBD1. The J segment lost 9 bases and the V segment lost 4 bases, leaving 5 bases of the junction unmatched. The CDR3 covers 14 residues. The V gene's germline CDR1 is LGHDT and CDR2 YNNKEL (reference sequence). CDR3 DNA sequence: TGTGCCAGCAGCCTTGGACAGGGGGCCAGTGAGCAGTTCTTC. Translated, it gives CASSLGQGASEQFF.

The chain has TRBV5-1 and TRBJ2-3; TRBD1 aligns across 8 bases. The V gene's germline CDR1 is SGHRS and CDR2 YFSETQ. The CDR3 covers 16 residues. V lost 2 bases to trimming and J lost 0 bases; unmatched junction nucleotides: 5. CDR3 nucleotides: TGCGCCAGCAGCTTTAGTGGACAGGGCAGCACAGATACGCAGTATTTT. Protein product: CASSFSGQGSTDTQYF.

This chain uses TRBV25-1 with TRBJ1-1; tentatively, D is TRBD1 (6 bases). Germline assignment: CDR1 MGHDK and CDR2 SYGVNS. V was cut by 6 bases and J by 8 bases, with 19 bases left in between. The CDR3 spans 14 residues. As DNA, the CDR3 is TGTGCCAGCAGGGGAGGGGGGCGCGACGCGGAAGCTTTCTTT. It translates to CASRGGGRDAEAFF.

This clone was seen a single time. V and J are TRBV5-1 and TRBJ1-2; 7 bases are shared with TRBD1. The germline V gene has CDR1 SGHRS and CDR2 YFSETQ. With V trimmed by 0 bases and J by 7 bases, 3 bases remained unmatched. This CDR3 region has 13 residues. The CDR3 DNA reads TGCGCCAGCAGCTTGGCTACAGGGGTTGGCTACACCTTC. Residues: CASSLATGVGYTF.

The CDR3 sequence is CASSLEYGTDTQYF. CDR3 DNA: TGTGCCAGCAGCTTAGAGTACGGGACAGATACGCAGTATTTT. The chain couples TRBV11-2 to TRBJ2-3; D gene unclear. Germline V gene sequence: CDR1 SGHAT, CDR2 FQNNGV. This CDR3 is 14 amino acids long. V shed 0 bases and J shed 3 bases, with 7 bases lying between them.

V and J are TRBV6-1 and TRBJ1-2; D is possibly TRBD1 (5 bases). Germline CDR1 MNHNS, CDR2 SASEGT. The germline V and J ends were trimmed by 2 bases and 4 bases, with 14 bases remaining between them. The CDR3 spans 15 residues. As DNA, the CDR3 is TGTGCCAGCAGTGAATACAAAGGGGCTCTCTATGGCTACACCTTC. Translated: CASSEYKGALYGYTF.

CDR3 DNA sequence: TGTGCCAGTAGTATAACGGGGGACGGGGAGCTGTTTTTT. Protein sequence: CASSITGDGELFF. This rearrangement joins TRBV19 to TRBJ2-2; D perhaps matches TRBD2 (6 bases). Deletions cut 2 bases from V and 7 bases from J, with 8 bases between. The CDR3 is made up of 13 amino acids. The germline CDR1 and CDR2 sequences are LNHDA and SQIVND (reference sequence).

The CDR3 here is CAWSRGSNQPQHF. CDR3 DNA sequence: TGTGCCTGGAGCCGCGGGAGCAATCAGCCCCAGCATTTT. The gene calls are TRBV30 and TRBJ1-5; no reliable D call. CDR1 is GTSNPN and CDR2 is SVGIG in the germline V gene (reference sequence). Trimming stripped 3 bases from V and 1 base from J, with 7 bases between. The CDR3 sequence is 13 residues long.

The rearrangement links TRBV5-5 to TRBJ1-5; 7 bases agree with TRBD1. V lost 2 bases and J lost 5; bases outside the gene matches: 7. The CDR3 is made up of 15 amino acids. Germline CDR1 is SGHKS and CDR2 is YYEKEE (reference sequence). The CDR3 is CASSFRQGSYQPQHF. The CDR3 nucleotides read TGTGCCAGCAGCTTCAGACAGGGTTCTTATCAGCCCCAGCATTTT.

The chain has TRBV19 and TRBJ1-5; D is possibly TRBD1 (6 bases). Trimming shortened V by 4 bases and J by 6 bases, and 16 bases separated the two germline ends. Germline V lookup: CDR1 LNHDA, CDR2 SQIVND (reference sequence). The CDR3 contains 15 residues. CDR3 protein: CASSTAHRAVQPQHF. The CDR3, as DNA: TGTGCCAGTAGTACGGCCCACAGGGCTGTTCAGCCCCAGCATTTT.

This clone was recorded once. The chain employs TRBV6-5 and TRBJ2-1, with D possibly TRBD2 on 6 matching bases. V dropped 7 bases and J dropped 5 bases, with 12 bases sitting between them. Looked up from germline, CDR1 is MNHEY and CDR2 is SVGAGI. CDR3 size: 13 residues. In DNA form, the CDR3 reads TGTGCCAGCACAAGGGAGGTGAACAATGAGCAGTTCTTC. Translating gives CASTREVNNEQFF.

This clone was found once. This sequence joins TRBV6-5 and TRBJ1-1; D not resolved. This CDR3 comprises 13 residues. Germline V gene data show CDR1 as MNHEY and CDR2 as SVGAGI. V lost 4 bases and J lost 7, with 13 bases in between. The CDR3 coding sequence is TGTGCCAGCAGTTCCCTACCCGGGAGTGAAGCTTTCTTT. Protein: CASSSLPGSEAFF.

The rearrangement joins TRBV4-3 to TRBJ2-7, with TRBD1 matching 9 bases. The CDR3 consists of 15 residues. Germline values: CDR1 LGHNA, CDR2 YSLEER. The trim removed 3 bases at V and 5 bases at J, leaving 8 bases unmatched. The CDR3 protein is CASSHPDRGYHEQYF. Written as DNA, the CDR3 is TGCGCCAGCAGCCACCCGGACAGGGGTTACCACGAGCAGTACTTC.

The CDR3, as DNA: TGTGCCAGCAGCCTAGACGGAAACACTGAAGCTTTCTTT. This encodes CASSLDGNTEAFF. The gene calls are TRBV12-3 or TRBV12-4 and TRBJ1-1; D not certain. The CDR3 runs to 13 residues. V was pared by 6 bases and J by 2 bases, with 10 bases between.

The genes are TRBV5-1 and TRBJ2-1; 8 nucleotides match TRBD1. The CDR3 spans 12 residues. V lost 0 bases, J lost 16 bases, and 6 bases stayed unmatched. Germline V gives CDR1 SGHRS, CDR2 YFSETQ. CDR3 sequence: CASSLDDRGFFF. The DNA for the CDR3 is TGCGCCAGCAGCTTGGACGACAGGGGATTTTTCTTC.

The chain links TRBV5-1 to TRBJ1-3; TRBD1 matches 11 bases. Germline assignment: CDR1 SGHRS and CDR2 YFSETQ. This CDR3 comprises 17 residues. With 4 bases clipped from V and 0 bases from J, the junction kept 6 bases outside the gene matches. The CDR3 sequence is CASSIGQGANSGNTIYF. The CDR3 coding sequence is TGCGCCAGCAGCATCGGACAGGGGGCCAACTCTGGAAACACCATATATTTT. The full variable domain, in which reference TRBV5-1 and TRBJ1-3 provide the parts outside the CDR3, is KAGVTQTPRYLIKTRGQQVTLSCSPISGHRSVSWYQQTPGQGLQFLFEYFSETQRNKGNFPGRFSGRQFSNSRSEMNVSTLELGDSALYLCASSIGQGANSGNTIYFGEGSWLTVV.